The 32 T cell receptor beta chains in this list originate from one sample, sequenced in a study of metastatic and nonmetastatic thyroid tumors. Treatment of any kind had been given to no patient before thyroid surgery. TCRdb recomputed clones from the PCR reads via MiXCR. The sample lists 25,000 to 35,000 clones, about a sixth occurring once. The specimen was blood. The source is a female donor with papillary thyroid cancer or a benign thyroid nodule (not recorded which). Some clones in this sample may be carry-over from other donors' samples.

This clone was counted many times. The chain recombines TRBV28 with TRBJ1-5; no clear D. V was shortened by 7 bases and J by 5 bases, with 18 bases between the two germline ends. The CDR3 totals 15 residues. Germline V CDR1 and CDR2: MDHEN, SYDVKM. Here the CDR3 reads CASTRLRSWDQPQHF. The CDR3 DNA follows: TGTGCCAGCACCCGGTTAAGGTCGTGGGATCAGCCCCAGCATTTT.

This clone has a count of ten or more. The rearrangement uses TRBV2 and TRBJ2-5; 13 bases agree with TRBD2. V lost 4 bases and J lost 5; bases outside the gene matches: 7. In germline, CDR1 is SNHLY, CDR2 FYNNEI. CDR3 length: 16 amino acids. This CDR3 reads CASSALAGGLGETQYF. The CDR3 DNA sequence: TGTGCCAGCAGTGCACTAGCGGGGGGGCTGGGGGAGACCCAGTACTTC.

This clone has ten or more counts. In DNA form, the CDR3 reads TGTGCCAGCAGCTTCGAGCAAGAGACCCAGTACTTC. Its protein is CASSFEQETQYF. This chain joins TRBV7-9 and TRBJ2-5, with no clear D. Trimming took 3 bases from V and 2 from J, leaving 4 bases between them. This CDR3 has 12 residues. The V gene's germline CDR1 is SEHNR and CDR2 FQNEAQ (reference sequence).

This clone has just one count. Germline and junction disagree at one end, which may indicate a read error. This chain connects TRBV20-1 to TRBJ2-2; TRBD2 aligns across 9 bases. The CDR3 totals 16 residues. Germline lookup yields CDR1 DFQATT and CDR2 SNEGSKA (reference sequence). The CDR3 nucleotides read TGCAGTGCTAGAGATGGGACTAGCTGGCGCACCGTGGAGCTGTTTTTT. Translation gives CSARDGTSWRTVELFF.

In this sample, this clone is medium-sized. The V call is TRBV6-1, the J call TRBJ1-6; the D gene is possibly TRBD1 (5 bases). Trimming took off 2 bases at V and 4 bases at J, with 9 bases between the two ends. There are 15 residues in the CDR3. Per the germline V gene, CDR1 is MNHNS and CDR2 is SASEGT. The CDR3: CASSENPGYNSPLHF. CDR3 nucleotides: TGTGCCAGCAGTGAAAATCCAGGGTATAATTCACCCCTCCACTTT.

This clone was detected ten times or more. V gene TRBV28 combines with J gene TRBJ2-4, with D perhaps matching TRBD1 (6 bases). Per germline, CDR1 MDHEN and CDR2 SYDVKM. This CDR3 has 14 amino acids. V lost 5 bases and J lost 6, with 14 bases in between. This CDR3 reads CASSPAGTLNIQYF. The CDR3 region has the DNA TGTGCCAGCAGTCCGGCCGGGACACTAAACATTCAGTACTTC. Using reference TRBV28 and TRBJ2-4 for the parts outside the CDR3, the full variable domain is DVKVTQSSRYLVKRTGEKVFLECVQDMDHENMFWYRQDPGLGLRLIYFSYDVKMKEKGDIPEGYSVSREKKERFSLILESASTNQTSMYLCASSPAGTLNIQYFGAGTRLSVL.

This clone was picked up many times. This chain links TRBV6-1 with TRBJ2-6, with TRBD1 as a possible D gene (5 bases). The germline V gene has CDR1 MNHNS and CDR2 SASEGT. The CDR3 spans 18 residues. V lost 7 bases and J 1 base, leaving 20 bases between the germline ends. The CDR3 region is CASTAPDGQGSGANVLTF. The CDR3 nucleotides read TGTGCCAGCACTGCACCGGACGGTCAGGGATCTGGGGCCAACGTCCTGACTTTC.

There are many counts of this clone. The chain couples TRBV28 to TRBJ1-1; D gene unclear. The CDR3 runs to 14 residues. Germline assignment: CDR1 MDHEN and CDR2 SYDVKM. The ends were cut back, 6 bases at V and 5 bases at J, with 16 bases in the middle. CDR3 in DNA: TGTGCCAGCAGCCCCATGGCGGGCCGGACTGAAGCTTTCTTT. Translated: CASSPMAGRTEAFF.

The chain couples TRBV5-6 to TRBJ2-3, with 7 bases that match TRBD1. Germline values: CDR1 SGHDT, CDR2 YYEEEE. This CDR3 region has 17 residues. The J segment lost 7 bases and the V segment lost 1 base, leaving 15 bases of the junction unmatched. The CDR3, as DNA: TGTGCCAGCAGCTTGACTTCGGGGACAGCGAATACATATACGCAGTATTTT. It yields the protein CASSLTSGTANTYTQYF.

This clone was detected ten times or more. V is TRBV6-4 and J is TRBJ2-3; 7 positions match TRBD2. Trimming cost V 2 bases and J 1 base; bases outside gene matches: 3. Germline loops: CDR1 MRHNA, CDR2 SNTAGT. The CDR3 spans 15 residues. DNA for the CDR3: TGTGCCAGCAGTGACGGGGCGGGAGGCACAGATACGCAGTATTTT. Encoded protein: CASSDGAGGTDTQYF.

The chain has TRBV6-1 and TRBJ1-2, with D perhaps TRBD1 (5 bases). V lost 10 bases and J 0 bases, leaving 15 bases between the germline ends. The CDR3 spans 14 residues. Germline V gives CDR1 MNHNS, CDR2 SASEGT. Written as DNA, the CDR3 is TGTGCCACAGCGACTGGGGGAACTAACTATGGCTACACCTTC. Its protein product is CATATGGTNYGYTF.

This clone appeared many times. This chain uses TRBV5-1 with TRBJ1-2; D possibly corresponds to TRBD1 (5 bases). The CDR3 is 14 residues long. The V end lost 4 bases, the J end lost 0 bases, and 10 bases lay between the germline ends. Germline loops: CDR1 SGHRS, CDR2 YFSETQ. For the CDR3, the DNA is TGCGCCAGCAGCGGGACCGTTTCTAACTATGGCTACACCTTC. Protein: CASSGTVSNYGYTF. Together with reference TRBV5-1 and TRBJ1-2, the CDR3 gives the full variable domain: KAGVTQTPRYLIKTRGQQVTLSCSPISGHRSVSWYQQTPGQGLQFLFEYFSETQRNKGNFPGRFSGRQFSNSRSEMNVSTLELGDSALYLCASSGTVSNYGYTFGSGTRLTVV.

This clone was counted ten times or more. This rearrangement joins TRBV7-3 to TRBJ1-2; tentative D call: TRBD1 (5 bases). CDR3 size: 15 residues. CDR1 and CDR2 from the germline V gene are SGHTA and FQGTGA. Trimming pared 5 bases from V and 0 bases from J, leaving 13 bases between. CDR3 sequence: CASSPSGPSNYGYTF. DNA for the CDR3: TGTGCCAGCAGCCCATCAGGGCCCTCTAACTATGGCTACACCTTC.

This clone has ten or more counts. V is TRBV15 and J is TRBJ2-1, with 7 nucleotides matching TRBD2. The CDR3 extends over 15 amino acids. The trim removed 0 bases at V and 7 bases at J, leaving 6 bases unmatched. Per the germline V gene, CDR1 is LNHNV and CDR2 is YYDKDF (reference sequence). CDR3 in DNA: TGTGCCACCAGCAGAGATTGGACTAGTCGGAATGAGCAGTTCTTC. It codes for CATSRDWTSRNEQFF.

In the case of this clone: A much larger clone lies one base from this, so it may be a read error. The same CDR3 is also encoded by other DNA sequences in this sample. This chain links TRBV2 with TRBJ2-5, with 12 positions matching TRBD2. The CDR3 length is 15 residues. CDR1 and CDR2 from the germline V gene are SNHLY and FYNNEI. The V and J ends lost 6 bases and 11 bases, in that order; junction bases with no gene match: 13. The chain's CDR3 is CASRISSGGAVTQYF. As DNA, the CDR3 is TGTGCCAGCAGGATTTCTAGCGGGGGGGCCGTGACACAGTACTTC.

This clone was seen at least ten times. The V and J genes are TRBV20-1 and TRBJ1-5, with a possible D match to TRBD1 (5 bases). This CDR3 has 12 residues. Trimming cost V 3 bases and J 6 bases, with 9 bases left between them. Looked up from germline, CDR1 is DFQATT and CDR2 is SNEGSKA (reference sequence). The CDR3 DNA reads as TGCAGTGCTAGTCTTGGGGGTCAGCCCCAGCATTTT. Encoded protein: CSASLGGQPQHF.

This clone was counted many times. This chain joins TRBV20-1 and TRBJ2-1, with D possibly matching TRBD2 (6 bases). V lost 5 bases, J lost 7 bases, and 21 bases lay in between. Germline V gene sequence: CDR1 DFQATT, CDR2 SNEGSKA (reference sequence). CDR3 length: 15 amino acids. For the CDR3, the DNA is TGCAGTGCTCCGCCGCCCGGGAGCCGGGGAAATGAGCAGTTCTTC. This encodes CSAPPPGSRGNEQFF.

There are a few counts of this clone. At one of its ends the junction is not consistent with the germline gene, which may arise from a read error. This specimen includes other DNA sequences encoding the same CDR3. The chain is built from TRBV28 and TRBJ2-1; TRBD2 agrees at 8 bases. Germline V gene lookup returns CDR1 MDHEN and CDR2 SYDVKM. This CDR3 region has 13 residues. CDR3 loop: CASRGLRGRGGLF. Here the CDR3 DNA reads TGTGCCAGCAGGGGTCTTCGGGGCCGCGGGGGGCTCTTC.

The table lists this clone with many counts. This sequence joins TRBV4-3 and TRBJ1-1; a possible D gene is TRBD1 (5 bases). Germline V lookup: CDR1 LGHNA, CDR2 YSLEER. V lost 0 bases and J 2 bases, leaving 13 bases between the germline ends. This CDR3 has 16 residues. CDR3 in DNA: TGCGCCAGCAGCCAAGAAGTATTTGACAGAAACACTGAAGCTTTCTTT. This encodes CASSQEVFDRNTEAFF.

The rearrangement uses TRBV6-2 or TRBV6-3 and TRBJ1-1, with D perhaps TRBD1 (5 bases). Trimming took off 7 bases at V and 5 bases at J, with 32 bases between the two ends. Germline-derived CDR1 and CDR2 are MNHEY and SVGEGT. This CDR3 is built from 19 residues. The CDR3 sequence is CASKPLPRARGKFGTEAFF. CDR3 coding DNA: TGTGCCAGCAAACCCCTCCCTAGAGCGCGGGGGAAATTTGGGACTGAAGCTTTCTTT.

This clone was detected many times. This chain links TRBV2 with TRBJ1-6, with TRBD1 as a possible D gene (6 bases). V lost 7 bases and J 7 bases, leaving 20 bases between the germline ends. CDR3 length: 16 residues. Germline-derived CDR1 and CDR2 are SNHLY and FYNNEI. Here the CDR3 DNA reads TGTGCCAGCATGTTGGTAGTGGGGGCTAAAAATTCACCCCTCCACTTT. This sequence encodes CASMLVVGAKNSPLHF.

At least ten counts were recorded for this clone. The chain carries TRBV5-4 and TRBJ2-3; D is perhaps TRBD2 (7 bases). V gave up 2 bases and J gave up 5 bases, with 12 bases separating them. This CDR3 region has 14 residues. Germline lookup yields CDR1 SGHNT and CDR2 YYREEE (reference sequence). The CDR3 sequence is CASSFWGGRDTQYF. As DNA, the CDR3 is TGTGCCAGCAGCTTCTGGGGGGGGCGAGATACGCAGTATTTT.

This clone was recorded at least ten times. This chain links TRBV3-1 with TRBJ1-1, with D perhaps matching TRBD1 (5 bases). Trimming stripped 1 base from V and 11 bases from J, with 14 bases between. Germline V gives CDR1 LGHDT, CDR2 YNNKEL (reference sequence). This CDR3 contains 13 residues. The CDR3, as DNA: TGTGCCAGCAGCCAAGCGTTCCGGGGGAGGGCTTTCTTT. It translates to CASSQAFRGRAFF.

This chain uses TRBV5-6 with TRBJ1-2; D might be TRBD1 (5 bases). The germline gives CDR1 SGHDT, CDR2 YYEEEE. V gave up 2 bases and J gave up 3 bases, with 8 bases separating them. The CDR3 runs to 13 residues. The CDR3 DNA sequence: TGTGCCAGCAGCTTAGGGGTGTACTATGGCTACACCTTC. Translating it yields CASSLGVYYGYTF.

This clone was recorded many times. The CDR3 sequence is CASSQTGGFTNEKLFF. CDR3 sequence (DNA): TGCGCCAGCAGCCAGACAGGGGGGTTTACTAATGAAAAACTGTTTTTT. The chain combines TRBV4-1 with TRBJ1-4; 9 nucleotides line up with TRBD1. The CDR3 is 16 amino acids. Unmatched junction bases numbered 4, after V lost 3 bases and J lost 2 bases. Per germline, CDR1 MGHRA and CDR2 YSYEKL.

V gene TRBV20-1 combines with J gene TRBJ2-7; 11 bases line up with TRBD2. The CDR3 is 14 amino acids. Losses at the gene ends were 6 bases for V and 5 bases for J; bases not matched to a gene: 9. Germline-derived CDR1 and CDR2 are DFQATT and SNEGSKA (reference sequence). The CDR3 sequence is CSAPLAGVFDEQYF. In nucleotides, the CDR3 is TGCAGTGCACCACTAGCGGGAGTTTTCGACGAGCAGTACTTC.

This clone is classed as medium-sized. The rearrangement links TRBV12-3 or TRBV12-4 to TRBJ2-7, with 7 bases matching TRBD2. The CDR3 extends over 14 amino acids. With V trimmed by 7 bases and J by 0 bases, 6 bases remained unmatched. This CDR3 reads CASTKGRASYEQYF. CDR3 DNA sequence: TGTGCCAGCACCAAAGGGAGGGCCTCCTACGAGCAGTACTTC.

There are many counts of this clone. The chain is built from TRBV4-3 and TRBJ1-1; TRBD1 matches at 7 bases. The trim removed 0 bases at V and 0 bases at J, leaving 4 bases unmatched. Germline V CDR1 and CDR2: LGHNA, YSLEER. The CDR3 sequence is 16 residues long. CDR3 nucleotides: TGCGCCAGCAGCCAAGAAGGGGGCAGCATGAACACTGAAGCTTTCTTT. It specifies CASSQEGGSMNTEAFF.

This clone has a count of ten or more. The gene calls are TRBV9 and TRBJ1-2; tentatively, D is TRBD1 (6 bases). From germline, CDR1 is SGDLS and CDR2 YYNGEE. The germline V and J ends were trimmed by 3 bases and 4 bases, with 13 bases remaining between them. The CDR3 is made up of 14 amino acids. Here the CDR3 DNA reads TGTGCCAGCAGCGCTCAGGGGAGGGCCTATGGCTACACCTTC. Amino acid sequence: CASSAQGRAYGYTF.

This clone was recorded a few times. At one of its ends the junction is not consistent with the germline gene, which may arise from a read error. The chain carries TRBV27 and TRBJ1-1, with 9 bases matching TRBD1. The CDR3 consists of 16 residues. Germline V gene data show CDR1 as MNHEY and CDR2 as SMNVEV (reference sequence). The CDR3 spells CTSSPPGMGTGLGAFF. As DNA, the CDR3 is TGTACCAGCAGTCCTCCGGGTATGGGGACAGGGCTTGGAGCTTTCTTT.

This chain uses TRBV20-1 with TRBJ1-1; possible D gene TRBD1, 5 bases. The germline V and J ends were trimmed by 5 bases and 9 bases, with 19 bases remaining between them. Germline CDR1 and CDR2: DFQATT and SNEGSKA (reference sequence). CDR3 length: 13 residues. For the CDR3, the DNA is TGCAGTGCTCGAAACAGGCGCGAACGTAAAGCTTTCTTT. It encodes CSARNRRERKAFF.

This clone was seen at least ten times. The chain links TRBV19 to TRBJ2-7, with D perhaps matching TRBD2 (6 bases). The CDR3 has 13 residues. Germline CDR1 reads LNHDA; CDR2 reads SQIVND (reference sequence). Trimming left V 5 bases short and J 6 bases short, with 14 bases between. Written as DNA, the CDR3 is TGTGCCAGTAGTGGGAGCAGGGACTCCGAGCAGTACTTC. Protein product: CASSGSRDSEQYF.